Listed below are T cell receptor beta chains from one sample, sequenced in a study of tumor-infiltrating lymphocytes in primary liver carcinoma. A single record per CDR3 protein comes from TCRdb applying MiXCR to the multiplex PCR reads. The sample shows fewer than 350,000 distinct CDR3 sequences, approximately 65% of them seen only once. What was sequenced was peripheral blood. Receptor source: a man aged 35 to 55 with primary liver carcinoma and hepatitis B virus infection. CDR3s include the opening cysteine and the closing phenylalanine or tryptophan. Fields, in order: clone size, D gene, V gene, J gene, CDR3 protein, CDR3 DNA. D genes are given only for firm matches. Size is omitted from some rows. Given values are once, few, many or a class for expanded clones.

size: many; D: NA; V: TRBV6-5; J: TRBJ2-2; CDR3: CASSAWGQSAELFF; DNA: TGTGCCAGCAGTGCGTGGGGCCAGTCGGCGGAGCTGTTTTTT
size: many; D: NA; V: TRBV5-4; J: TRBJ2-6; CDR3: CASSSWGLRSGANVLTF; DNA: TGTGCCAGCAGCTCGTGGGGCCTCCGCTCTGGGGCCAACGTCCTGACTTTC
size: NA; D: TRBD1; V: TRBV6-5; J: TRBJ2-5; CDR3: CASSQGWDSILQETQYF; DNA: TGTGCCAGCAGCCAGGGGTGGGACAGCATTCTCCAAGAGACCCAGTACTTC
size: NA; D: NA; V: TRBV21-1; J: TRBJ2-6; CDR3: CASSRGFYRGWVNVLTF; DNA: TGTGCCAGCAGTAGGGGTTTTTACAGGGGATGGGTCAACGTCCTGACTTTC
size: NA; D: NA; V: TRBV12-3/TRBV12-4; J: TRBJ2-3; CDR3: CASSPSASFSDTQYF; DNA: TGTGCCAGCAGTCCCTCCGCCTCGTTCTCAGATACGCAGTATTTT
size: NA; D: NA; V: TRBV6-5; J: TRBJ1-2; CDR3: CASSYGPGEVYGYTF; DNA: TGTGCCAGCAGTTACGGGCCCGGAGAAGTCTATGGCTACACCTTC
size: NA; D: NA; V: TRBV4-1; J: TRBJ1-2; CDR3: CASSRDYGYTF; DNA: TGCGCCAGCAGCCGAGACTATGGCTACACCTTC
size: NA; D: NA; V: TRBV5-4; J: TRBJ1-2; CDR3: CANRPMGTYSYTF; DNA: TGTGCCAACAGACCGATGGGGACCTATAGCTACACCTTC
size: many; D: TRBD2; V: TRBV6-6; J: TRBJ2-3; CDR3: CASRLAGGPTDTQYF; DNA: TGTGCCAGCAGGCTAGCGGGAGGCCCCACAGATACGCAGTATTTT
size: few; D: TRBD1; V: TRBV6-1; J: TRBJ2-3; CDR3: CASSAGTGIPSTDTQYF; DNA: TGTGCCAGCAGCGCCGGGACAGGGATTCCTAGCACAGATACGCAGTATTTT
size: NA; D: NA; V: TRBV29-1; J: TRBJ2-3; CDR3: CSVESSLSTDTQYF; DNA: TGCAGCGTTGAGAGTAGCCTTAGCACGGATACGCAGTATTTT
size: medium-sized; D: TRBD1; V: TRBV11-2; J: TRBJ2-5; CDR3: CASSPRQGRETQYF; DNA: TGTGCCAGCAGCCCCAGACAGGGAAGGGAGACCCAGTACTTC
size: many; D: NA; V: TRBV6-1; J: TRBJ1-1; CDR3: CASREGPYTEAFF; DNA: TGTGCCAGCAGAGAAGGGCCATACACTGAAGCTTTCTTT
size: NA; D: NA; V: TRBV18; J: TRBJ2-1; CDR3: CASSPANEQFF; DNA: TGTGCCAGCTCACCAGCAAATGAGCAGTTCTTC
size: NA; D: TRBD1; V: TRBV11-2; J: TRBJ1-1; CDR3: CANSEGQGSTKAFF; DNA: TGTGCCAACAGCGAGGGACAGGGGTCCACTAAAGCTTTCTTT
size: NA; D: TRBD2; V: TRBV5-1; J: TRBJ2-3; CDR3: CASSLTSETTDTQYF; DNA: TGCGCCAGCAGCTTGACTAGCGAGACCACAGATACGCAGTATTTT
size: once; D: TRBD2; V: TRBV19; J: TRBJ2-5; CDR3: CASSNRLAGGETQYF; DNA: TGTGCCAGTAGTAACAGACTAGCGGGAGGAGAGACCCAGTACTTC
size: NA; D: NA; V: TRBV6-2/TRBV6-3; J: TRBJ1-2; CDR3: CASSRVDYGYTF; DNA: TGTGCCAGCAGTCGAGTAGACTATGGCTACACCTTC
size: NA; D: NA; V: TRBV5-5; J: TRBJ2-1; CDR3: CASSLGLGTVNEQFF; DNA: TGTGCCAGCAGCTTGGGTCTAGGTACGGTCAATGAGCAGTTCTTC
size: NA; D: TRBD2; V: TRBV11-3; J: TRBJ2-2; CDR3: CASSLRLAVTGELFF; DNA: TGTGCCAGCAGCTTACGACTAGCGGTCACCGGGGAGCTGTTTTTT
size: NA; D: TRBD1; V: TRBV5-4; J: TRBJ2-7; CDR3: CAGSLPGDRVYEQYF; DNA: TGTGCCGGCAGCTTGCCCGGCGACAGGGTCTACGAGCAGTACTTC
size: NA; D: NA; V: TRBV5-4; J: TRBJ1-6; CDR3: CASERDWANSPLHF; DNA: TGTGCCAGCGAACGGGACTGGGCGAATTCACCCCTCCACTTT
size: many; D: TRBD2; V: TRBV5-1; J: TRBJ2-1; CDR3: CASSLTGGSRYNEQFF; DNA: TGCGCCAGCAGCTTGACAGGCGGGAGTAGATACAATGAGCAGTTCTTC
size: NA; D: NA; V: TRBV6-6; J: TRBJ2-7; CDR3: CASSYVGTSYEEYF; DNA: TGTGCCAGCAGTTACGTCGGCACGAGCTACGAGGAGTACTTC
size: NA; D: NA; V: TRBV29-1; J: TRBJ2-1; CDR3: CSVASQGDNEQFF; DNA: TGCAGCGTTGCCAGTCAGGGAGATAACGAGCAGTTCTTC
size: NA; D: TRBD2; V: TRBV19; J: TRBJ2-1; CDR3: CASTRLAGGRGNEQFF; DNA: TGTGCCAGTACGCGGCTAGCGGGAGGTCGGGGCAATGAGCAGTTCTTC
size: NA; D: TRBD2; V: TRBV2; J: TRBJ2-5; CDR3: CVSERGLVETQYF; DNA: TGTGTCAGCGAGCGGGGCTTAGTTGAGACCCAGTACTTC
size: many; D: NA; V: TRBV11-2; J: TRBJ2-2; CDR3: CASSSKIGELFF; DNA: TGTGCCAGCAGCTCCAAGATCGGGGAGCTGTTTTTT
size: NA; D: NA; V: TRBV14; J: TRBJ1-1; CDR3: CASSQVTGVTEALF; DNA: TGTGCCAGCAGCCAGGTTACAGGAGTCACTGAAGCTCTCTTT
size: medium-sized; D: NA; V: TRBV6-2/TRBV6-3; J: TRBJ1-1; CDR3: CASTIIWTRVVTEAFF; DNA: TGTGCCAGCACTATAATCTGGACGAGGGTAGTCACTGAAGCTTTCTTT
size: many; D: TRBD1; V: TRBV4-3; J: TRBJ1-2; CDR3: CASSQETRGDGYTF; DNA: TGCGCCAGCAGCCAAGAAACCAGGGGGGATGGCTACACCTTC
size: NA; D: NA; V: TRBV7-9; J: TRBJ2-6; CDR3: CASSPSPWEGANVLTF; DNA: TGTGCCAGCAGCCCATCACCGTGGGAGGGGGCCAACGTCCTGACTTTC
size: NA; D: TRBD1; V: TRBV28; J: TRBJ2-3; CDR3: CASGPTGATTDTQYF; DNA: TGTGCCAGCGGACCGACAGGGGCTACCACAGATACGCAGTATTTT
size: few; D: NA; V: TRBV7-9; J: TRBJ1-1; CDR3: CASSLTGLGAEAFF; DNA: TGTGCCAGCAGCTTAACGGGGCTGGGGGCTGAAGCTTTCTTT
size: NA; D: NA; V: TRBV29-1; J: TRBJ2-1; CDR3: CSAAPLSTTNEQFF; DNA: TGCAGCGCCGCGCCCCTGTCTACAACCAATGAGCAGTTCTTC
size: NA; D: NA; V: TRBV6-5; J: TRBJ1-5; CDR3: CASSPRGRNEPQHF; DNA: TGTGCCAGCAGCCCCCGGGGGAGGAATGAGCCCCAGCATTTT
size: NA; D: TRBD1; V: TRBV11-1; J: TRBJ2-5; CDR3: CASTPWTGLETQYF; DNA: TGTGCTAGCACCCCCTGGACAGGGTTAGAGACCCAGTACTTC